These 25 T cell receptor beta chains were sequenced from one sample in a study of beta chain features in type 1 diabetes. No antigen has been identified for these receptors. TCRB transcripts that were expressed got sequenced, as all of the isolated RNA had been reverse transcribed. The data were produced by immunoSEQ multiplex PCR, yet TCRdb's version contains in-frame clones alone and is incomplete. This table has a few hundred thousand clones, roughly 13% appearing once. Overall study results and limits: TCRB CDR3 length was moderately but significantly reduced in all four CD4+ subsets of Type 1 diabetes patients.

Sequenced: naive CD4+ T cells from blood. These receptors were taken from a woman aged 18-29 years with type 1 diabetes.

The chain employs TRBV19 and TRBJ2-5; 7 bases map to TRBD2. Germline V gives CDR1 LNHDA, CDR2 SQIVND (reference sequence). The CDR3 is 16 residues long. Germline trimming cut 3 bases from V and 2 bases from J; bases unmatched to any gene: 9. The DNA of the CDR3 is TGTGCCAGTAGTATTATATTTGGGGGGGGACAAGAGACCCAGTACTTC. This gives the protein CASSIIFGGGQETQYF.

The CDR3 region is CAWRRLAGREQYV. For the CDR3, the DNA is TGTGCCTGGAGGAGGCTAGCGGGACGCGAGCAGTACGTC. The chain joins TRBV30 to TRBJ2-7, with 9 bases fitting TRBD2. This CDR3 region has 13 residues. Germline assignment: CDR1 GTSNPN and CDR2 SVGIG (reference sequence). The trim removed 3 bases at V and 6 bases at J, leaving 6 bases unmatched.

Notes on this clone: A junction end diverges from the germline sequence, so it may reflect a read error. The J gene is TRBJ2-1, the V gene TRBV29-1; TRBD2 might be the D (7 bases). The CDR3 runs to 14 residues. Germline values: CDR1 SQVTM, CDR2 ANQGSEA. CDR3 nucleotides: TGCAGCGCTGAAGGGGGGGGGCCCTACAATGAGCAGTTCTTC. This codes for CSAEGGGPYNEQFF.

This clone was seen a handful of times. The V and J genes are TRBV30 and TRBJ2-3, with TRBD2 matching 12 bases. The CDR3 covers 14 residues. Unmatched junction bases numbered 11, after V lost 6 bases and J lost 10 bases. CDR1 is GTSNPN and CDR2 is SVGIG in the germline V gene (reference sequence). CDR3 loop: CACSGTSGPPAQYF. In DNA, the CDR3 is TGTGCCTGCTCCGGGACTAGCGGGCCCCCTGCGCAGTATTTT. The complete variable domain, with remaining parts taken from reference TRBV30 and TRBJ2-3, reads SQTIHQWPATLVQPVGSPLSLECTVEGTSNPNLYWYRQAAGRGLQLLFYSVGIGQISSEVPQNLSASRPQDRQFILSSKKLLLSDSGFYLCACSGTSGPPAQYFGPGTRLTVL.

This clone was seen more than once but under ten times. The genes are TRBV19 and TRBJ2-1; D remains ambiguous. Trimming left V 2 bases short and J 5 bases short, with 10 bases between. Germline V CDR1 and CDR2: LNHDA, SQIVND (reference sequence). The CDR3 is made up of 14 amino acids. The CDR3 DNA reads as TGTGCCAGTAGTATACTCGGCAGGAACAATGAGCAGTTCTTC. Translating it yields CASSILGRNNEQFF.

This clone was seen a handful of times. This chain uses TRBV7-9 with TRBJ2-7, with a weak D call TRBD1 (5 bases). The CDR3 is 15 residues long. Looked up from germline, CDR1 is SEHNR and CDR2 is FQNEAQ (reference sequence). Trimming cost V 5 bases and J 1 base, with 15 bases left between them. CDR3 amino acids: CASSQGQGSSYEQYV. CDR3 DNA: TGTGCCAGCAGCCAAGGGCAGGGATCTTCCTACGAGCAGTACGTC.

In this sample, this clone turned up a few times. The chain employs TRBV30 and TRBJ2-5; weak D call: TRBD1 (5 bases). This CDR3 spans 15 amino acids. With 2 bases removed from V and 5 bases from J, the gap between germline ends came to 18 bases. Germline loops: CDR1 GTSNPN, CDR2 SVGIG (reference sequence). CDR3 DNA: TGTGCCTGGAGTATGGGGCTTGATAGGATGGAGACCCAGTACTTC. It codes for CAWSMGLDRMETQYF.

This sequence joins TRBV18 and TRBJ2-6; D is unclear. The CDR3 consists of 15 residues. Per germline, CDR1 KGHSH and CDR2 LQKENI. The V end lost 2 bases, the J end lost 0 bases, and 5 bases lay between the germline ends. CDR3 region: CASSPLDSGANVLTF. CDR3 in DNA: TGTGCCAGCTCACCATTAGACTCTGGGGCCAACGTCCTGACTTTC.

This clone was detected a few times. The rearrangement links TRBV29-1 to TRBJ1-2; a weak D match, TRBD1 (6 bases). This CDR3 is 13 amino acids long. With 7 bases removed from V and 4 bases from J, the gap between germline ends came to 16 bases. CDR1 is SQVTM and CDR2 is ANQGSEA in the germline V gene. CDR3 residues: CSAEGGGFYGYTF. The CDR3 nucleotides read TGCAGCGCCGAGGGGGGGGGCTTCTATGGCTACACCTTC.

The V call is TRBV9, the J call TRBJ2-3; D call uncertain. The CDR3 is made up of 15 amino acids. V lost 0 bases to trimming and J lost 3 bases, with 11 bases between them. The germline gives CDR1 SGDLS, CDR2 YYNGEE. Here the CDR3 reads CASSVEGLQTDTQYF. As DNA, the CDR3 is TGTGCCAGCAGCGTAGAAGGCTTACAGACAGATACGCAGTATTTT.

CDR3 in amino acids: CASSRDRYTGELFF. CDR3 nucleotide sequence: TGTGCCAGCAGCCGCGACAGATACACCGGGGAGCTGTTTTTT. The chain combines TRBV5-4 with TRBJ2-2; a weak D match, TRBD1 (5 bases). The CDR3 spans 14 residues. Trimming cost V 4 bases and J 3 bases, with 10 bases left between them. Germline values: CDR1 SGHNT, CDR2 YYREEE (reference sequence).

This chain joins TRBV7-2 and TRBJ1-1; 9 nucleotides line up with TRBD1. From germline, CDR1 is SGHTA and CDR2 FQGNSA. The CDR3 consists of 14 residues. J gave up 6 bases and V 4 bases, and 6 bases lay outside the gene matches. The CDR3 loop is CASSYLRQGAEAFF. The CDR3 DNA sequence: TGTGCCAGCAGCTACCTTCGACAGGGGGCTGAAGCTTTCTTT. Looking up the rest from reference TRBV7-2 and TRBJ1-1 gives the full variable domain: GAGVSQSPSNKVTEKGKDVELRCDPISGHTALYWYRQSLGQGLEFLIYFQGNSAPDKSGLPSDRFSAERTGGSVSTLTIQRTQQEDSAVYLCASSYLRQGAEAFFGQGTRLTVV.

The chain combines TRBV2 with TRBJ2-5; 13 bases are shared with TRBD2. Germline lookup yields CDR1 SNHLY and CDR2 FYNNEI. Trimming removed 7 bases from V and 2 bases from J; junction bases left unmatched: 10. This CDR3 comprises 17 residues. This CDR3 is CASTPGLAGVNQETQYF. The CDR3 DNA reads as TGTGCCAGCACCCCAGGACTAGCGGGGGTCAATCAAGAGACCCAGTACTTC.

The V gene is TRBV19, the J gene TRBJ1-5; 9 bases map to TRBD1. Germline CDR1 and CDR2: LNHDA and SQIVND (reference sequence). The CDR3 has 15 amino acids. V shed 5 bases, J shed 6 bases, and the junction held 8 bases outside the gene matches. CDR3 nucleotide sequence: TGTGCCAGTAGTCCACGGGACAGGGATAGTCAGCCCCAGCATTTT. Protein product: CASSPRDRDSQPQHF.

There are a few counts of this clone. This rearrangement joins TRBV5-4 to TRBJ2-7, with TRBD2 matching over 8 bases. V was clipped by 3 bases and J by 6 bases; unmatched bases: 8. Per the germline V gene, CDR1 is SGHNT and CDR2 is YYREEE (reference sequence). The CDR3 is made up of 14 amino acids. The CDR3 loop reads CASSSGGRGGEQYV. CDR3 in DNA: TGTGCCAGCAGCTCGGGAGGGCGAGGGGGCGAGCAGTACGTC.

This clone occurred a few times. This chain's CDR3 is CASSFKAKNIQYF. The CDR3 region has the DNA TGTGCCAGCAGTTTTAAAGCCAAAAACATTCAGTACTTC. The chain links TRBV28 to TRBJ2-4, with no clear D. Trimming took off 3 bases at V and 0 bases at J, with 3 bases between the two ends. This CDR3 comprises 13 residues. Germline CDR1 is MDHEN and CDR2 is SYDVKM.

The chain is built from TRBV5-1 and TRBJ1-4; no reliable D call. The CDR3 contains 15 residues. CDR1 is SGHRS, CDR2 YFSETQ, per germline. V lost 1 base to trimming and J lost 0 bases, with 7 bases between them. CDR3 sequence reads: CASSLLGATNEKLFF. For the CDR3, the DNA is TGCGCCAGCAGCTTGTTGGGAGCAACTAATGAAAAACTGTTTTTT.

The chain is built from TRBV28 and TRBJ1-5; 9 bases are a match to TRBD1. Germline values: CDR1 MDHEN, CDR2 SYDVKM. The CDR3 is 16 amino acids. V lost 5 bases and J lost 1; bases outside the gene matches: 6. The DNA for the CDR3 is TGTGCCAGCAGTACCCACAGGGGGCCGAGCAATCAGCCCCAGCATTTT. Translated, it gives CASSTHRGPSNQPQHF.

The J gene is TRBJ1-4, the V gene TRBV30, with 7 bases lining up with TRBD1. The CDR3 sequence is 15 residues long. The junction had 13 bases not matched to a gene; V was cut back by 4 bases and J by 8 bases. The V gene's germline CDR1 is GTSNPN and CDR2 SVGIG (reference sequence). CDR3 DNA: TGTGCCTGGAAAGGTGCCGGGACAGTGGGGGAAAAACTGTTTTTT. Translation: CAWKGAGTVGEKLFF.

This clone has just a few counts. The V gene is TRBV7-2, the J gene TRBJ1-2; 7 nucleotides align to TRBD1. The CDR3 runs 16 residues. Germline V gives CDR1 SGHTA, CDR2 FQGNSA. V was pared by 1 base and J by 8 bases, with 13 bases of the junction left unmatched. In DNA, the CDR3 is TGTGCCAGCAGCTTAGTAGGGGTTTTAACAGGGGACGGCTACACCTTC. This codes for CASSLVGVLTGDGYTF. The full variable domain, its missing parts supplied by reference TRBV7-2 and TRBJ1-2, is GAGVSQSPSNKVTEKGKDVELRCDPISGHTALYWYRQSLGQGLEFLIYFQGNSAPDKSGLPSDRFSAERTGGSVSTLTIQRTQQEDSAVYLCASSLVGVLTGDGYTFGSGTRLTVV.

This clone has only a few counts. This chain links TRBV2 with TRBJ2-2, with TRBD1 identical over 7 bases. The CDR3 is made up of 14 amino acids. V shed 5 bases and J 4 bases; nucleotides not matched to a gene: 4. Germline loops: CDR1 SNHLY, CDR2 FYNNEI. The CDR3 loop is CASSIRGSTGELFF. CDR3 bases: TGTGCCAGCAGTATCAGGGGGTCCACCGGGGAGCTGTTTTTT.

The chain uses TRBV19 and TRBJ1-5, with unresolved D. V was pared by 8 bases and J by 0 bases, with 14 bases between. The CDR3 is 15 residues long. Per germline, CDR1 LNHDA and CDR2 SQIVND (reference sequence). DNA for the CDR3: TGTGCCAGTCTCAGGAAGGTCGATAGCAATCAGCCCCAGCATTTT. Its protein is CASLRKVDSNQPQHF.

The table lists this clone with a few counts. The chain couples TRBV2 to TRBJ2-1; 7 bases are shared with TRBD2. Germline values: CDR1 SNHLY, CDR2 FYNNEI. Trimming removed 6 bases from V and 4 bases from J; junction bases left unmatched: 9. The CDR3 consists of 15 residues. CDR3 sequence reads: CASRGLPGGYNEQFF. DNA of the CDR3: TGTGCCAGCAGGGGACTACCTGGGGGTTACAATGAGCAGTTCTTC.

This clone was seen a handful of times. The genes are TRBV5-1 and TRBJ2-5, with D perhaps matching TRBD1 (5 bases). V was pared by 2 bases and J by 3 bases, with 11 bases between. There are 14 residues in the CDR3. The germline V gene encodes CDR1 SGHRS and CDR2 YFSETQ. CDR3 nucleotide sequence: TGCGCCAGCAGCTTCTATACAGGCGAAGAGACCCAGTACTTC. Its protein is CASSFYTGEETQYF.

The sample holds a few counts of this clone. The V gene is TRBV5-6, the J gene TRBJ2-5; possible D gene TRBD2, 6 bases. The CDR3 contains 18 residues. From germline, CDR1 is SGHDT and CDR2 YYEEEE. V lost 0 bases to trimming and J lost 1 base, with 19 bases between them. This CDR3 is CASSLGPSASVIQETQYF. The CDR3 DNA reads as TGTGCCAGCAGCTTGGGCCCGTCGGCTAGCGTGATCCAAGAGACCCAGTACTTC. Full variable domain (outside the CDR3, taken from reference TRBV5-6 and TRBJ2-5): DAGVTQSPTHLIKTRGQQVTLRCSPKSGHDTVSWYQQALGQGPQFIFQYYEEEERQRGNFPDRFSGHQFPNYSSELNVNALLLGDSALYLCASSLGPSASVIQETQYFGPGTRLLVL.